This entry concerns a single T cell receptor beta chain. The antigen remains undetermined. This entry comes from a study of T cells expressing NK-cell markers. In the study overall: In sorted CD3+CD56+NKG2C+, CD3+CD56+NKG2C- and CD3+CD56-NKG2C+ T cells, TCR beta repertoires were obtained. The eight sequenced donors comprised seven who were HCMV-seropositive and one who was seronegative.

The CDR3 length is 12 residues. Per the germline V gene, CDR1 is DFQATT and CDR2 is SNEGSKA (reference sequence). The cDNA for TCR beta came from 5'RACE template switching with UMIs. After re-calling the 5' RACE reads, TCRdb lists one entry per CDR3 protein, DNA absent. With about 260,000 distinct CDR3 sequences in the sample, the ten largest clones hold about 0.39%. Points from the study as a whole: Several donors likewise had their CD3+CD56-NKG2C+ fraction led by these clonotypes.

The material sequenced was blood T cells: a sorted CD56 or NKG2C T cell subset, CD4+ or CD8+ T cells, or bulk PBMC T cells (not recorded which). This rearrangement joins TRBV20-1 to TRBJ1-2. This TCR came from a man aged 18 to 30 in good health. The CDR3 is CSARAFDYGYTF.